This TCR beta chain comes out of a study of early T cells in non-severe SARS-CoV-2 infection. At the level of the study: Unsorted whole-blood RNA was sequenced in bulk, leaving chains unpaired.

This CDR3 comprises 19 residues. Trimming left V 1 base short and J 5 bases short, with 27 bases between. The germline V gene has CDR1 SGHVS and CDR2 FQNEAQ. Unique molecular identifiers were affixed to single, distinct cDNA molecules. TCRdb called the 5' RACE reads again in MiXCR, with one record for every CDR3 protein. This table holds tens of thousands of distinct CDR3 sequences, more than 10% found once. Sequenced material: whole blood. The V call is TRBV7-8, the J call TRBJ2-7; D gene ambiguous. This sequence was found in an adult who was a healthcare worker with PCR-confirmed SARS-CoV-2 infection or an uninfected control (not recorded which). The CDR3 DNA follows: TGTGCCAGCAGCTTAGGGGGTGCAGCCGCCCCACCAAACCGAAACGAGCAGTACTTC. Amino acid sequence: CASSLGGAAAPPNRNEQYF.